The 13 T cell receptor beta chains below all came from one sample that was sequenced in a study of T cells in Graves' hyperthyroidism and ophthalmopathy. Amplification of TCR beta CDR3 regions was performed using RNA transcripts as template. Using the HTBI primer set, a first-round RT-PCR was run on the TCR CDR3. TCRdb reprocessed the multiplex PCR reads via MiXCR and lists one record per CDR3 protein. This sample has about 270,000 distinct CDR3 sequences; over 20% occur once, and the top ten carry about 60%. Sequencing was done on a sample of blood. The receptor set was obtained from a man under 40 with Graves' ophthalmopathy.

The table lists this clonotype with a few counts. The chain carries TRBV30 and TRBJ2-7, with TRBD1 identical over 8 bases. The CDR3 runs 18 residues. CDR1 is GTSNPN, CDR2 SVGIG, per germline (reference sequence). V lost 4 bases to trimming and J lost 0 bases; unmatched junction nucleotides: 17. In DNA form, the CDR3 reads TGTGCCTGGAACCGGTTTTTGTTCAGGCAGGGGGCCTCCTACGAGCAGTACTTC. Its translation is CAWNRFLFRQGASYEQYF.

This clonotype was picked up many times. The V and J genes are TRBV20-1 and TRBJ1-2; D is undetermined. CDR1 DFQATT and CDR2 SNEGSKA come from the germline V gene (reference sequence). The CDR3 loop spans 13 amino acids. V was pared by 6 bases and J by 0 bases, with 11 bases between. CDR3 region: CSAGSPSNYGYTF. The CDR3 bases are TGCAGTGCAGGCAGTCCCTCTAACTATGGCTACACCTTC.

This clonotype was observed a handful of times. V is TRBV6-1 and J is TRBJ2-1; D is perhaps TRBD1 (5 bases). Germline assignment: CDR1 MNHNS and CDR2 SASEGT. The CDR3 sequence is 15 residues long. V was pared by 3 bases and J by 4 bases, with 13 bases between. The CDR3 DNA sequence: TGTGCCAGCAGTGACCTCTCGGACACATACAATGAGCAGTTCTTC. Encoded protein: CASSDLSDTYNEQFF.

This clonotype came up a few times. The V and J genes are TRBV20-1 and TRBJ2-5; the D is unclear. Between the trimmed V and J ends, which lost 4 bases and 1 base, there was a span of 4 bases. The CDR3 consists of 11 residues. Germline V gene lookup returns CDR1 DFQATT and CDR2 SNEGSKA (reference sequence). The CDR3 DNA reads TGCAGTGCTACCCCCCAAGAGACCCAGTACTTC. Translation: CSATPQETQYF.

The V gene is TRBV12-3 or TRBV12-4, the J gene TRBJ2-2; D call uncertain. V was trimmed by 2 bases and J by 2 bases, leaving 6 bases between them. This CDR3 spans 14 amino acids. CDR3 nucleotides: TGTGCCAGCAGTTTACCCCGCAACACCGGGGAGCTGTTTTTT. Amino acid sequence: CASSLPRNTGELFF.

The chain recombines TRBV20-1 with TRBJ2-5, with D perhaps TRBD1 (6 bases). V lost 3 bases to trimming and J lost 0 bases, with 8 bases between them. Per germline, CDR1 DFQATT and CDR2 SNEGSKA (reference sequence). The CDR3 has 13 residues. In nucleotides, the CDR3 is TGCAGTGCTAGGGGGGACAACCAAGAGACCCAGTACTTC. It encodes CSARGDNQETQYF.

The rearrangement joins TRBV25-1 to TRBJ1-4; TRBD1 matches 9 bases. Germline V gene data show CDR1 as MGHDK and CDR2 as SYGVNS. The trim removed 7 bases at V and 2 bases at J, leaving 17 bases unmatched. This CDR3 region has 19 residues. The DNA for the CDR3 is TGTGCCAGCATCGGAATGCCTGGGACAGGGAGATCGACTAATGAAAAACTGTTTTTT. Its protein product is CASIGMPGTGRSTNEKLFF.

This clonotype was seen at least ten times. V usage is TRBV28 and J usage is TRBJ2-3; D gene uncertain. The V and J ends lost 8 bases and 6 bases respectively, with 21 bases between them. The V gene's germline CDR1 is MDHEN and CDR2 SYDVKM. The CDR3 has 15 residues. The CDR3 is CASPPGPQRADTQYF. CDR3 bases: TGTGCCAGCCCGCCGGGCCCTCAACGTGCGGATACGCAGTATTTT. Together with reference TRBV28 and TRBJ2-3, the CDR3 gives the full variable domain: DVKVTQSSRYLVKRTGEKVFLECVQDMDHENMFWYRQDPGLGLRLIYFSYDVKMKEKGDIPEGYSVSREKKERFSLILESASTNQTSMYLCASPPGPQRADTQYFGPGTRLTVL.

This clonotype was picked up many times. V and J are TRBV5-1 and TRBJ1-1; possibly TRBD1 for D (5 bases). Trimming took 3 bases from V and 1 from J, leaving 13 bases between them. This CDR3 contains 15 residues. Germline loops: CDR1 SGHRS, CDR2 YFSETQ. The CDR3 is CASSWGGNKNTEAFF. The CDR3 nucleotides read TGCGCCAGCAGCTGGGGGGGGAATAAGAACACTGAAGCTTTCTTT.

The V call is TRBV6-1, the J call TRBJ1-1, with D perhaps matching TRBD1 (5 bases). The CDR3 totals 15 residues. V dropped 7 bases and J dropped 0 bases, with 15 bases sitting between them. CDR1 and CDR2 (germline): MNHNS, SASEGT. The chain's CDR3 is CASKRLDIMNTEAFF. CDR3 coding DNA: TGTGCCAGCAAAAGACTGGACATCATGAACACTGAAGCTTTCTTT.

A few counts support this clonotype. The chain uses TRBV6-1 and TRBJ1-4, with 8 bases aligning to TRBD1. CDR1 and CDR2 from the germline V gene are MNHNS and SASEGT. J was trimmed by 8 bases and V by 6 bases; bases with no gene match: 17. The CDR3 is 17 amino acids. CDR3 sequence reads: CASSRGQGIGSGEKLFF. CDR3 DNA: TGTGCCAGCAGCCGAGGACAGGGAATAGGTTCTGGGGAAAAACTGTTTTTT.

CDR3 in amino acids: CASSTGTSGSGRFF. The DNA for the CDR3 is TGTGCCAGCAGCACCGGGACTAGCGGGAGTGGAAGGTTCTTC. The genes are TRBV12-3 or TRBV12-4 and TRBJ2-1; 14 nucleotides match TRBD2. This CDR3 spans 14 amino acids. V lost 6 bases to trimming and J lost 15 bases; unmatched junction nucleotides: 10.

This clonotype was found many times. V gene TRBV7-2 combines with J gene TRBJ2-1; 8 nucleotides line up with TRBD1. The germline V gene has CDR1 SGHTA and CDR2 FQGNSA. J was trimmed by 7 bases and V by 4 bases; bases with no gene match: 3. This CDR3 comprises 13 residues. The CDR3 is CASSSNRGNEQFF. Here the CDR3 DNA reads TGTGCCAGCAGCTCAAACAGGGGGAATGAGCAGTTCTTC. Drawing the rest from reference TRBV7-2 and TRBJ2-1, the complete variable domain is GAGVSQSPSNKVTEKGKDVELRCDPISGHTALYWYRQSLGQGLEFLIYFQGNSAPDKSGLPSDRFSAERTGGSVSTLTIQRTQQEDSAVYLCASSSNRGNEQFFGPGTRLTVL.